A selection of T cell receptor beta chains follows, all from one sample in a study of PD-1 blockade in classical Hodgkin lymphoma. Here immunoSEQ multiplex PCR was the method, and the copy in TCRdb shows in-frame clones only, minus some. The profile covers 15,000 to 20,000 clones, with 70% to 80% appearing a single time and around 17% taken by the ten largest. The sample was peripheral blood mononuclear cells (PBMCs), taken before the second cycle of nivolumab. Receptor source: a human donor with classical Hodgkin lymphoma. CDR3s include the opening cysteine and the closing phenylalanine or tryptophan. D genes are given only for firm matches. Part of the rows lack a size; the others show once, few, many or a class for expanded clones.

>.|TRBV6-1|TRBJ1-5|.
CASSEAMMGTHQPQHF
>few|TRBV28|TRBJ2-5|.
CASSFTGRWQETQYF
>.|TRBV6-5|TRBJ2-7|.
CASSPEGIYEQYF
>.|TRBV5-6|TRBJ2-1|.
CASSLDIGSSYNEQFF
>.|TRBV11-3|TRBJ2-2|.
CASSFQANTGELFF
>.|TRBV11-3|TRBJ2-4|TRBD2
CASSSQLAGGGVNIQYF
>.|TRBV4-3|TRBJ2-1|.
CASSQEIRGWDEQFF
>.|TRBV9|TRBJ2-1|.
CASSAGALPYNEQFF
>.|TRBV6-6|TRBJ1-5|TRBD1
CASRTGEVGQPQHF
>.|TRBV30|TRBJ1-1|.
CAWRELGKVHTEAFF
>.|TRBV6-1|TRBJ2-3|.
CASSAQPGDTQYF
>.|TRBV6-1|TRBJ2-7|TRBD1
CASSDVLRGQVSSYEQYF
>.|TRBV10-3|TRBJ2-2|TRBD1
CAISLRDRGNTGELFF
>.|TRBV7-9|TRBJ2-1|TRBD1
CASSIGQGANNEQFF
>few|TRBV6-5|TRBJ1-2|.
CASSYSNRGYTF
>few|TRBV7-2|TRBJ1-2|.
CASSLARDGYTF
>.|TRBV10-1|TRBJ2-5|.
CASSESRRGKETQYF
>.|TRBV7-9|TRBJ2-7|.
CASSSLTGTHYEQYF
>.|TRBV7-2|TRBJ2-7|.
CASSLGGASYEQYF
>few|TRBV7-9|TRBJ2-7|TRBD2
CASSSWTSGSYEQYF
>.|TRBV6-5|TRBJ1-2|TRBD1
CASSYVSGTDYGYTF
>.|TRBV18|TRBJ1-6|.
CASSPIVQGFDNSPLHF
>.|TRBV19|TRBJ2-7|.
CASSITGGPYEQYF
>.|TRBV19|TRBJ1-4|.
CASSTPTESFEKLFF
>.|TRBV4-3|TRBJ2-1|TRBD2
CASSQEGTSGSREQFF
>.|TRBV7-2|TRBJ2-1|.
CASSLYLEQGEQFF
>.|TRBV28|TRBJ1-4|.
CASSLSPGSTNEKLFF
>.|TRBV9|TRBJ1-2|TRBD1
CASSVGGGVGYGYTF
>once|TRBV5-1|TRBJ2-2|.
CASSVSGRNTGELFF
>.|TRBV11-2|TRBJ1-1|.
CASSLTGRDTEAFF
>.|TRBV28|TRBJ2-7|.
CASSHREPYEQYF
>.|TRBV27|TRBJ1-6|.
CASSLFAVNSPLHF
>once|TRBV10-3|TRBJ2-1|TRBD1
CAISESWDRWYNEQFF
>.|TRBV6-5|TRBJ1-3|.
CASSSHAPGNTIYF
>.|TRBV9|TRBJ2-3|.
CASSVGVHRNTDTQYF
>once|TRBV15|TRBJ2-5|.
CATSRDLEGETQYF
>once|TRBV6-5|TRBJ2-1|.
CASSFGRTLGNEQFF
>.|TRBV5-1|TRBJ2-1|.
CASSLMDSYNEQFF
>.|TRBV7-6|TRBJ2-7|TRBD2
CASSLGLAAGEQYF
>.|TRBV12-2|TRBJ2-6|.
CASRECVTTQSRANVLTF
>.|TRBV30|TRBJ1-6|TRBD1
CACGQGLWNSPLHF
>.|TRBV30|TRBJ1-2|.
CAWSEGGGYTF
>.|TRBV28|TRBJ2-5|TRBD1
CASSSWLRDSKETQYF
>.|TRBV10-1|TRBJ2-5|TRBD2
CASNKLAGGFETQYF
>.|TRBV10-1|TRBJ2-7|.
CASSDGTGRGYEQYF
>.|TRBV5-4|TRBJ1-2|.
CASSSPDLSAGYTF
>.|TRBV30|TRBJ1-5|.
CAWSLNRGPQHF
>once|TRBV10-3|TRBJ1-2|.
CASSSSEVYGYTF
>.|TRBV7-6|TRBJ2-3|.
CASSSRLGTDTQYF
>.|TRBV9|TRBJ2-1|TRBD2
CASSVATQTSGLYSEQFF
>.|TRBV28|TRBJ2-7|.
CASRPRQVSYEQYF
>few|TRBV5-6|TRBJ2-3|.
CASSLRRADTDTQYF
>.|TRBV13|TRBJ1-1|.
CASSLVRMNTEAFF
>.|TRBV6-4|TRBJ2-2|.
CASSDEGGGTGELFF
>.|TRBV11-1|TRBJ2-7|.
CASSLMQGSPYEQYF
>.|TRBV11-2|TRBJ1-1|.
CASSRLTVMNTEAFF